The clone carrying this TCR beta chain has just a few counts. The data belong to a study of blood T cell repertoires in COVID-19. Researchers sorted participants into cohorts using their self-reported clinical history. Under the authors' procedure: Estimation of nucleated cell counts relied on the amplification of reference gene primers. The table came from immunoSEQ multiplex PCR; TCRdb's copy has only in-frame clones and leaves some out. That table furnishes V, J and clone size, whereas the DNA furnished D and trimming. Among roughly 270,000 clones listed, around 85% were seen once. Germline V gene sequence: CDR1 MNHEY, CDR2 SVGAGI. Trimming stripped 6 bases from V and 0 bases from J, with 15 bases between. The CDR3 is 15 residues long.

This receptor was taken from a woman in her forties or fifties who had recovered from COVID-19. Material for sequencing was PBMCs or T cells enriched from blood (not recorded which). This chain connects TRBV6-5 to TRBJ2-7; tentative D call: TRBD1 (7 bases). CDR3 amino acids: CASRQDREASYEQYF. The CDR3 coding sequence is TGTGCCAGCAGACAAGACAGGGAGGCCTCCTACGAGCAGTACTTC.